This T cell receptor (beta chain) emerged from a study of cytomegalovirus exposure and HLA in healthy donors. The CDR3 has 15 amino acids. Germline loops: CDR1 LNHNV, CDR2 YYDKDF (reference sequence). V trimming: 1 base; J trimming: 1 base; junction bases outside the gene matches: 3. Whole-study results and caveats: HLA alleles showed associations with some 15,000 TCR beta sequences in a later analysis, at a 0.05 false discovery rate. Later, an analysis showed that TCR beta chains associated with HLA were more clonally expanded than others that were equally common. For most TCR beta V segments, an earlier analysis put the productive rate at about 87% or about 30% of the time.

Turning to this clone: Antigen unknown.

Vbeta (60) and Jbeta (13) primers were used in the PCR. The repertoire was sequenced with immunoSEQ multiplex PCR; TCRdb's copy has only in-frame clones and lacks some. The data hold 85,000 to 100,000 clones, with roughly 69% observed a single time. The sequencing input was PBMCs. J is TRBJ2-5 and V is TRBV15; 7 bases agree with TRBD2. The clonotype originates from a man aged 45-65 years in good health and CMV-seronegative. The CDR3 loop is CATSRGASGQETQYF. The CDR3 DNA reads TGTGCCACCAGCAGAGGGGCTAGCGGCCAAGAGACCCAGTACTTC.